Many counts were recorded for the clone carrying this T cell receptor (beta chain). Its specificity is unknown. The data belong to a study of T cell repertoires in cytomegalovirus infection. Study information: In public TCR beta signatures, there were indications of both CMV infection and matching HLA type.

TCRdb analysed the reads with MiXCR anew, one entry per CDR3 protein. The sample lists 350,000 to 500,000 distinct CDR3 sequences, 30% to 40% occurring once. Study-wide results and limits: Pooled public TCR beta family frequency picked out CMV carriers with the relevant HLA. The response measured ex vivo was dominated by TCR beta clonotypes (HLA-C-restricted and CMV-specific).

The source is a human donor in good health (CMV status not recorded). Some clones in this sample may be carry-over from other donors' samples. Sequences were obtained from PBMCs.

The CDR3 is CASSLGQGTGELFF. DNA for the CDR3: TGTGCCAGCAGCTTAGGGCAGGGCACCGGGGAGCTGTTTTTT. This chain uses TRBV7-2 with TRBJ2-2, with TRBD1 as a possible D gene (5 bases). CDR1 is SGHTA, CDR2 FQGNSA, per germline. CDR3 length: 14 amino acids. The V gene lost 1 base and the J gene lost 4 bases, with 7 bases spanning the gap.